These T cell receptor beta chains were read from a single sample in a study of PD-L1 blockade in urothelial cancer. TCRdb keeps only in-frame clones here, not all; method: immunoSEQ multiplex PCR. The profile covers about 50,000 clones, with under 90% appearing a single time and over 3% taken by the ten largest. Here the sequenced sample was PBMCs, taken around atezolizumab (anti-PD-L1) treatment. The receptors shown here come from a man between 65 and 85 years old with urothelial cancer. CDR3s include the opening cysteine and the closing phenylalanine or tryptophan. The order of the fields is J gene, D gene, V gene, clone size, CDR3 protein, CDR3 DNA. A D gene is named only where the DNA matches it firmly. Size values are once, few and many counts, or a class for expanded clones, and some rows have none.

TRBJ2-5	-	TRBV15	-	CATSRDRVEETQYF	TGTGCCACCAGCAGAGATCGGGTAGAAGAGACCCAGTACTTC
TRBJ1-2	-	TRBV4-3	few	CASSQAEGDYTF	TGCGCCAGCAGCCAAGCAGAGGGTGACTACACCTTC
TRBJ2-1	TRBD2	TRBV7-3	-	CASSWVGSGGDDEQFF	TGTGCCAGCAGCTGGGTGGGTAGCGGGGGGGACGATGAGCAGTTCTTC
TRBJ2-6	TRBD2	TRBV19	-	CASNPSGRARGANVLTF	TGTGCCAGTAATCCTAGCGGGAGGGCGAGGGGGGCCAACGTCCTGACTTTC
TRBJ2-7	TRBD1	TRBV16	-	CASSPGTGILGEQYF	TGTGCCAGCAGTCCCGGGACAGGGATTCTCGGCGAGCAGTACTTC
TRBJ1-1	TRBD1	TRBV6-6	-	CASRLSGGQLNTEAFF	TGTGCCAGCAGGCTTTCAGGGGGGCAGTTGAACACTGAAGCTTTCTTT
TRBJ2-7	TRBD2	TRBV18	-	CASSRAGVSYEQYF	TGTGCCAGCTCACGGGCGGGAGTCTCCTACGAGCAGTACTTC
TRBJ1-5	-	TRBV7-8	-	CASSTPGNSNQPQHF	TGTGCCAGCAGCACCCCAGGGAATAGCAATCAGCCCCAGCATTTT
TRBJ2-1	TRBD2	TRBV7-3	medium-sized	CASSLTGGRADQFF	TGTGCCAGCAGCTTAACAGGCGGGAGGGCCGATCAGTTCTTC
TRBJ2-4	-	TRBV29-1	-	CSGGLAKNIQYF	TGCAGCGGTGGACTAGCCAAAAACATTCAGTACTTC
TRBJ2-5	-	TRBV11-2	-	CASSLVMGRGETQYF	TGTGCCAGCAGCTTAGTTATGGGGCGGGGAGAGACCCAGTACTTC
TRBJ1-5	-	TRBV2	once	CASKQGGSYSNQPQHF	TGTGCCAGCAAGCAAGGGGGATCATATAGCAATCAGCCCCAGCATTTT
TRBJ2-1	-	TRBV5-6	-	CASSPTGNNEQFF	TGTGCCAGCAGCCCCACAGGGAACAATGAGCAGTTCTTC
TRBJ1-4	TRBD1	TRBV5-1	once	CASSLARDSATNEKLFF	TGCGCCAGCAGCTTGGCCAGGGACAGTGCAACTAATGAAAAACTGTTTTTT
TRBJ2-7	TRBD1	TRBV7-6	once	CASSLNRGTYEQYF	TGTGCCAGCAGCTTAAACAGGGGCACCTACGAGCAGTACTTC
TRBJ1-2	-	TRBV28	-	CASSQVGAEAGYGYTF	TGTGCCAGCAGTCAGGTGGGAGCTGAGGCCGGCTATGGCTACACCTTC
TRBJ1-2	TRBD1	TRBV6-5	-	CASSSRTGSGYTF	TGTGCCAGCAGTTCCCGGACAGGGAGCGGCTACACCTTC
TRBJ1-2	-	TRBV7-9	-	CASTLYGDPYGYTF	TGTGCCAGCACCCTTTATGGAGACCCGTATGGCTACACCTTC
TRBJ2-1	-	TRBV7-9	-	CASSLDDHRFF	TGTGCCAGCAGCCTAGACGACCACAGGTTCTTC
TRBJ2-2	TRBD1	TRBV9	-	CASSSRTGANTGELFF	TGTGCCAGCAGCTCCCGGACAGGGGCGAACACCGGGGAGCTGTTTTTT
TRBJ1-1	-	TRBV2	-	CASGTLSNTEAFF	TGTGCCAGCGGGACACTTTCGAACACTGAAGCTTTCTTT
TRBJ2-5	TRBD2	TRBV2	-	CATSSGRRGETQYF	TGTGCCACCTCTAGCGGGAGGAGGGGGGAGACCCAGTACTTC
TRBJ1-1	-	TRBV9	-	CASSVAPGGTEAFF	TGTGCCAGCAGCGTAGCTCCGGGGGGCACTGAAGCTTTCTTT
TRBJ2-7	TRBD2	TRBV2	-	CASSGTSSAYEQYF	TGTGCCAGCAGTGGGACTAGCAGTGCCTACGAGCAGTACTTC
TRBJ1-1	-	TRBV29-1	once	CSVWEQDLRGTEAFF	TGCAGCGTTTGGGAACAGGACCTCAGGGGCACTGAAGCTTTCTTT